The 3 T cell receptor beta chains in this list originate from one sample, sequenced in a study of PD-L1 blockade in urothelial cancer. Clones were read by immunoSEQ multiplex PCR, and TCRdb kept only the in-frame ones, dropping some. This sample has about 74,000 clones; under 90% occur once, and the top ten carry roughly 4.5%. The material sequenced was PBMCs, taken around atezolizumab (anti-PD-L1) treatment. The receptor source for this set is a man between 70 and 80 years old with urothelial cancer.

The J gene is TRBJ2-1, the V gene TRBV28; possible D gene TRBD2, 7 bases. The CDR3 contains 15 residues. Germline V gene data show CDR1 as MDHEN and CDR2 as SYDVKM. Trimming took off 5 bases at V and 4 bases at J, with 15 bases between the two ends. CDR3 coding DNA: TGTGCCAGCAGTCCCGTGGGGAGGGGGTACAATGAGCAGTTCTTC. It translates to CASSPVGRGYNEQFF.

This rearrangement joins TRBV28 to TRBJ2-7, with D possibly being TRBD1 (5 bases). V gave up 3 bases and J gave up 5 bases, with 14 bases separating them. CDR1 and CDR2 from the germline V gene are MDHEN and SYDVKM. The CDR3 consists of 14 residues. CDR3: CASSFDRRLNEQYF. The CDR3 DNA sequence: TGTGCCAGCAGTTTTGACAGAAGACTTAACGAGCAGTACTTC.

The count of this clone is one. The rearrangement joins TRBV6-1 to TRBJ2-5, with D perhaps TRBD2 (6 bases). Germline CDR1 MNHNS, CDR2 SASEGT. V lost 1 base and J 5 bases, leaving 14 bases between the germline ends. The CDR3 runs to 15 residues. CDR3 in DNA: TGTGCCAGCAGTGAAGTGGTCGGGGGTCGGGAGACCCAGTACTTC. This codes for CASSEVVGGRETQYF.